Each of the 8 T cell receptor beta chains below was sequenced from the same sample in a study of T cell changes during pregnancy in multiple sclerosis. Clones were sequenced by immunoSEQ multiplex PCR, and TCRdb holds only the in-frame ones, with some missing. The sample lists about 40,000 clones, nearly 90% seen once, with 0.45% to 0.6% in the top ten. Specimen: CD4+ T cells from peripheral blood mononuclear cells, collected in the first trimester of pregnancy. These TCRs come from a female donor with multiple sclerosis, enrolled in a pregnancy study.

The V gene is TRBV19, the J gene TRBJ2-1; 10 bases align to TRBD2. The V gene's germline CDR1 is LNHDA and CDR2 SQIVND (reference sequence). The CDR3 extends over 15 amino acids. V lost 3 bases and J lost 5; bases outside the gene matches: 4. As DNA, the CDR3 is TGTGCCAGTAGTATGGGACTAGCGAGAGACAATGAGCAGTTCTTC. Translating it yields CASSMGLARDNEQFF.

The chain employs TRBV6-5 and TRBJ1-2; no clear D. The ends were cut back, 0 bases at V and 5 bases at J, with 7 bases in the middle. Germline lookup yields CDR1 MNHEY and CDR2 SVGAGI. This CDR3 is 13 amino acids long. The CDR3 region has the DNA TGTGCCAGCAGTTACTCGGCACATTATGGCTACACCTTC. Protein sequence: CASSYSAHYGYTF.

The rearrangement links TRBV5-1 to TRBJ2-3, with D perhaps matching TRBD1 (7 bases). Germline V lookup: CDR1 SGHRS, CDR2 YFSETQ. V was clipped by 6 bases and J by 2 bases, with 16 bases between them. This CDR3 contains 15 residues. CDR3 coding DNA: TGCGCCAGCACCCAGGAGGGGACAGCCACAGATACGCAGTATTTT. Translated: CASTQEGTATDTQYF.

Here the CDR3 DNA reads TGTGCCAGCAGCTTGAGTCCGGGACTAGCGAACGAGCAGTACTTC. This gives the protein CASSLSPGLANEQYF. The chain carries TRBV5-6 and TRBJ2-7; 10 bases align to TRBD2. V lost 1 base and J lost 5; bases outside the gene matches: 6. The CDR3 covers 15 residues. Germline CDR1 is SGHDT and CDR2 is YYEEEE.

This chain joins TRBV4-1 and TRBJ2-7; TRBD1 matches at 9 bases. The CDR3 is 15 amino acids. Germline assignment: CDR1 MGHRA and CDR2 YSYEKL. V lost 3 bases to trimming and J lost 3 bases; unmatched junction nucleotides: 6. The DNA of the CDR3 is TGCGCCAGCAGCCAGGAGGGACAGGGTTTCTACGAGCAGTACTTC. Encoded protein: CASSQEGQGFYEQYF.

This chain joins TRBV2 and TRBJ1-2; weak D call: TRBD1 (6 bases). Germline V CDR1 and CDR2: SNHLY, FYNNEI. This CDR3 has 13 residues. The germline V and J ends were trimmed by 3 bases and 7 bases, with 12 bases remaining between them. The CDR3 DNA is TGTGCCAGCAGTGATAGCGGGGGGCGTGGCTACACCTTC. It specifies CASSDSGGRGYTF. Full variable domain (outside the CDR3, taken from reference TRBV2 and TRBJ1-2): EPEVTQTPSHQVTQMGQEVILRCVPISNHLYFYWYRQILGQKVEFLVSFYNNEISEKSEIFDDQFSVERPDGSNFTLKIRSTKLEDSAMYFCASSDSGGRGYTFGSGTRLTVV.

V is TRBV30 and J is TRBJ1-1, with D possibly TRBD1 on 6 matching bases. Trimming took off 8 bases at V and 1 base at J, with 11 bases between the two ends. Germline V gene sequence: CDR1 GTSNPN, CDR2 SVGIG (reference sequence). The CDR3 contains 12 residues. The CDR3 spells CARRGRNTEAFF. The CDR3 DNA sequence: TGTGCCCGAAGGGGGAGGAACACTGAAGCTTTCTTT.

The CDR3 here is CASSLGPPGLAGGWETQYF. CDR3 sequence (DNA): TGTGCCAGCAGCTTAGGCCCTCCGGGACTAGCGGGAGGTTGGGAGACCCAGTACTTC. The chain couples TRBV11-2 to TRBJ2-5, with TRBD2 matching over 15 bases. The CDR3 consists of 19 residues. CDR1 and CDR2 (germline): SGHAT, FQNNGV. The trim removed 1 base at V and 5 bases at J, leaving 11 bases unmatched.